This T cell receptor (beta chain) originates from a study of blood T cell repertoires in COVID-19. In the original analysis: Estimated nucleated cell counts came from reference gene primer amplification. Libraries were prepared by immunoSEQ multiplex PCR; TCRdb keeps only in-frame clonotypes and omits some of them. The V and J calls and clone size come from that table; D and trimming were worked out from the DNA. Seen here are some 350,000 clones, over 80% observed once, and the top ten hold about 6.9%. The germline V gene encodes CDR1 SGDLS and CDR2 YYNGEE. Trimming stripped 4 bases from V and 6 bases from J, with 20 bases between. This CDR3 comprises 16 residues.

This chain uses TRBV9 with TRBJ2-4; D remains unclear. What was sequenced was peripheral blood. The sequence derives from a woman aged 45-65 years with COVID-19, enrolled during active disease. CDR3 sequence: CASSPYQRNVGNIQYF. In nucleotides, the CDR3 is TGTGCCAGCAGCCCATACCAGAGGAATGTTGGAAACATTCAGTACTTC.